This TCR beta chain was captured by sequencing in a study of T cells in Graves' hyperthyroidism and ophthalmopathy (dated by TCRdb to about 2019). Study-level background: To identify TCR V-J signatures that set the groups apart, the researchers used a discovery cohort of about a hundred patients, made up of 40 to 45 with Graves' ophthalmopathy and 57 with stable Graves' hyperthyroidism. Prospective prediction of ophthalmopathy was tested in an independent validation cohort of some 20 hyperthyroidism patients and 17 patients who later progressed to ophthalmopathy. The approximately 98 discovery patients were randomly divided into training and test sets at a 7:3 ratio. Thyroid tissue and blood T-cell repertoires from more than 5 Graves' hyperthyroidism patients were also compared in the study. Once sampling was done, hyperthyroidism patients were given methimazole at a starting dose of 30 mg daily, whereas ophthalmopathy patients were given high-dose intravenous methylprednisolone. The paper reports TCR Vbeta CDR3 sequencing of 140 or so peripheral blood samples: some 41 ophthalmopathy, approximately 74 hyperthyroidism and 17 progressor patients.

Results the study describes overall, beyond this receptor: No statistical method was used to set the sample size in advance, and investigators knew the group allocation. Most expanded thyroid clonotypes (frequency above 0.001) were also found in blood, which suggests that blood repertoires may mirror thyroid immune responses. A model built on a 13 V-J signature distinguished ophthalmopathy from stable hyperthyroidism, reaching roughly 88% sensitivity and under 84% specificity in cross-validation and 80%/75% in testing. In validation, the model predicted progression to ophthalmopathy a median of around 6.5 months before onset, with approximately 71% sensitivity and 72.22% specificity.

TCR beta CDR3 regions were amplified from RNA transcripts. For the first round of RT-PCR on the TCR CDR3, the HTBI primer set was used together with the Qiagen OneStep RT-PCR kit. The libraries were constructed in a second round of multiplex PCR and then size-selected and purified. Libraries were sequenced paired-end with 100 bp reads on an Illumina HiSeq2000. On the authors' methods: SOAPnuke was used to process the raw data, with reads discarded if the reads contained adapters or uncalled bases, had a mean Phred below 15, or lacked an exact constant-primer or identifier match. COPE v1.2.5 was used to merge high-quality paired reads, and clonotypes were defined as unique nucleotide sequences. MiTCR v1.1 was used to align clonotypes to the IMGT TRBV, TRBD and TRBJ reference segments. The analysis was restricted to V-J combinations with a frequency above 0.0001, which together covered roughly 99% of the repertoires. The TCS score was defined as F50 (clonal expansion) divided by E x V (chaos), with BLOSUM62-based TCRdist calculated between CDR3 peptides within each V-J. Welch's t-statistics and random forest reduced just over 500 V-J features to 13, which were used in a naive Bayes classifier (R e1071). Thyroid-blood repertoire similarity was quantified with the Morisita-Horn index. The raw public reads went through TCRdb reprocessing: fastp at Q25, MiXCR clone calling, in-frame beta chains kept. Rows merge per CDR3 protein into single entries with the most common DNA and genes. TCRdb assigned the V and J calls; the authors' analysis was not used. Across this sample there are some 92,000 distinct CDR3 sequences, with 35% to 45% seen only once. Of the sample, 10% falls within the top ten clones.

Stable Graves' hyperthyroidism was defined as the absence of progression to ophthalmopathy over 18 months of follow-up. The hyperthyroidism patients were between 18 and 65 years old and newly diagnosed, with a disease duration of less than 2 months. The study excluded patients with uncontrolled infections, other autoimmune diseases, pregnancy or lactation. Clinical symptoms, serum thyroxine and TRAb, thyroid ultrasound, and orbital computed tomography formed the basis for the diagnoses. Trizol reagent was used to extract total RNA, and RNA quality was then checked on an Agilent 2100 Bioanalyzer. This clonotype has only one observation. What this receptor recognizes is not known. Within one base of it there is no much larger clone, and no base qualities were kept. A read on its own is weak evidence. V ends up 3 bases short and J 7 bases short, with an unmatched junction base count of 14. Reading from cysteine to phenylalanine, the CDR3 counts 17 amino acids. Only the CDR3 portion is preserved as DNA: 51 bases, with reading frame beginning at the first base. Taken from the germline V gene, the CDR1 and CDR2 loops are SNHLY and FYNNEI.

The receptor chain draws on TRBV2 and TRBJ2-2, and TRBD2 aligns with 7 junction nucleotides. Material for sequencing was peripheral blood or thyroid tissue (not recorded which). This clonotype was sampled from a woman aged 30 to 39 with Graves' hyperthyroidism. The sequenced DNA is TGTGCCAGCAGTGACCCAACGATGGGGGAGGGCGGCGGGGAGCTGTTTTTT. It encodes CASSDPTMGEGGGELFF.